The subject of this entry is one TCR beta chain. Trimming removed 0 bases at V and 5 bases at J, with 9 bases between. The CDR3 has 14 amino acids. Germline lookup yields CDR1 SGHRS and CDR2 YFSETQ. The data originate from a study of blood T cell repertoires in COVID-19. For the study at large: The United States, Italy and Spain were the sources of the acute and convalescent COVID-19 samples. PBMCs, B-cell-depleted T cells, or T cells provided the cDNA or gDNA that made up the material.

Some clones are missing from TCRdb's copy, which holds only in-frame ones; the method was immunoSEQ multiplex PCR. The table records some 60,000 clones, under 90% of them present only once. The sequence was collected from a woman aged 80 or over with active or convalescent COVID-19. The sequencing sample was made of peripheral blood. V is TRBV5-1 and J is TRBJ1-3; D is ambiguous. The CDR3 protein is CASSLASGRNTIYF. As DNA, the CDR3 is TGCGCCAGCAGCTTGGCGTCGGGGAGAAACACCATATATTTT.